This T cell receptor (beta chain) was obtained from a study of Graves' ophthalmopathy and Graves' hyperthyroidism. This clonotype was counted a few times. What supplied the PBMCs was 10 ml of fresh peripheral blood. RNA transcripts were the source from which TCR beta CDR3 regions were amplified. A first-round RT-PCR used HTBI primers, followed by a second-round multiplex PCR. MiXCR, run by TCRdb on the multiplex PCR reads, gives a single entry per CDR3 protein. Of hundreds of thousands of distinct CDR3 sequences in the sample, approximately 15% were seen once. J was trimmed by 3 bases and V by 2 bases; bases with no gene match: 8. Germline CDR1 SGHKS, CDR2 YYEKEE (reference sequence). This CDR3 spans 16 amino acids.

This chain uses TRBV5-5 with TRBJ2-5, with 9 bases that match TRBD2. Sequencing was performed on blood. This TCR came from a woman in her 30s with Graves' ophthalmopathy. The CDR3 loop is CASSLGLAGFEETQYF. In DNA form, the CDR3 reads TGTGCCAGCAGCTTAGGGCTAGCGGGATTCGAAGAGACCCAGTACTTC.